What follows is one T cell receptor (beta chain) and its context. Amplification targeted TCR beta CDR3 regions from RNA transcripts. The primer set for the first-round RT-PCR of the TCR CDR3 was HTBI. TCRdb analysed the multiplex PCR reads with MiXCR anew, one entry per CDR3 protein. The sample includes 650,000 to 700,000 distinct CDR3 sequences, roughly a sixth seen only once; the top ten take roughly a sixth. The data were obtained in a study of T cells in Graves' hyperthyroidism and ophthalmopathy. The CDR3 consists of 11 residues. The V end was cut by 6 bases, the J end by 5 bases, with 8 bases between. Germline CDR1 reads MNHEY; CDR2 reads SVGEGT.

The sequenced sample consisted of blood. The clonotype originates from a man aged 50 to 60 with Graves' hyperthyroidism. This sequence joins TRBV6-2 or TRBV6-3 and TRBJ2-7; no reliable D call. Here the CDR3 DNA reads TGTGCCAGCAGGGCCCCGGACGAGCAGTACTTC. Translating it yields CASRAPDEQYF.